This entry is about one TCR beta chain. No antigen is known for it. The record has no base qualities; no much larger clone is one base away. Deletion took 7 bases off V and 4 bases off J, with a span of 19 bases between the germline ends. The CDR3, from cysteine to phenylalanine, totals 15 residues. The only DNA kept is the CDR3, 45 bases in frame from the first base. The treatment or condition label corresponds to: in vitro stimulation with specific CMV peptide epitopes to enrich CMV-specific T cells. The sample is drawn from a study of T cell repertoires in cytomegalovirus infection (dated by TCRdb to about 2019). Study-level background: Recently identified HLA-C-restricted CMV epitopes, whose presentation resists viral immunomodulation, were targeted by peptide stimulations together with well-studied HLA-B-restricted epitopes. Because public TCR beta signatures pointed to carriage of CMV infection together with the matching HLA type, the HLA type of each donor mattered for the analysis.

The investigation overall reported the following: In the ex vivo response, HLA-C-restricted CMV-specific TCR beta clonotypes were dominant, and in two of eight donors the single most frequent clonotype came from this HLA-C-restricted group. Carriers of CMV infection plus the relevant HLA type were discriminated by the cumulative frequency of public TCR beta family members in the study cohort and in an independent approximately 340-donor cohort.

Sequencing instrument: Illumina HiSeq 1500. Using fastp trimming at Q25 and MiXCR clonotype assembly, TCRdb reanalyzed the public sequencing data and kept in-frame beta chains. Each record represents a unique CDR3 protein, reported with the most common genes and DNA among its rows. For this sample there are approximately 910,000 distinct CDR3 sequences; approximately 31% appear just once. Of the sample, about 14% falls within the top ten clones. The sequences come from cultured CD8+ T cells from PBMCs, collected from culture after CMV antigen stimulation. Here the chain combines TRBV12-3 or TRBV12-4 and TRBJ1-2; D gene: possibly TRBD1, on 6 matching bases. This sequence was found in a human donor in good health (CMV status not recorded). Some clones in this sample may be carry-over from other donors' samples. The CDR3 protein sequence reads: CASTGGAVTLYGYTF. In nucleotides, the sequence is TGTGCCAGCACCGGGGGGGCCGTTACACTCTATGGCTACACCTTC.